This T cell receptor beta chain appears in the sequencing data of a study of blood T cells in healthy people across ages. Study-level findings and limits: When set beside aged donors, long-lived donors presented more naive CD4+ cells and higher diversity.

All donors came from Russia, were Caucasian and healthy, and spanned ages about 6 to 90. In the case of this clonotype: Antigen unknown.

The CDR3 extends over 14 amino acids. Trimming took off 5 bases at V and 4 bases at J, with 14 bases between the two ends. Alongside a J-beta primer mix, a sample-barcoded 5' primer served in a second PCR lasting about 7 to 12 cycles. TCRdb reanalysed the 5' RACE reads using MiXCR and keeps one entry per CDR3 protein. The data hold 750,000 or so distinct CDR3 sequences, with approximately 25% observed a single time. These same records also appear under a second study, on T cells of mothers and their children. That publication notes: Sample barcodes and 2-4 random nucleotides came from the second PCR's M1S primer.

The specimen sequenced was blood. The receptor was derived from a boy aged 10-17 years in good health. The V call is TRBV12-3 or TRBV12-4, the J call TRBJ2-5, with a weak D call TRBD1 (6 bases). CDR3 sequence (DNA): TGTGCCAGCAGTCCCCGGGTCAGGGGAGAGACCCAGTACTTC. Residues: CASSPRVRGETQYF.